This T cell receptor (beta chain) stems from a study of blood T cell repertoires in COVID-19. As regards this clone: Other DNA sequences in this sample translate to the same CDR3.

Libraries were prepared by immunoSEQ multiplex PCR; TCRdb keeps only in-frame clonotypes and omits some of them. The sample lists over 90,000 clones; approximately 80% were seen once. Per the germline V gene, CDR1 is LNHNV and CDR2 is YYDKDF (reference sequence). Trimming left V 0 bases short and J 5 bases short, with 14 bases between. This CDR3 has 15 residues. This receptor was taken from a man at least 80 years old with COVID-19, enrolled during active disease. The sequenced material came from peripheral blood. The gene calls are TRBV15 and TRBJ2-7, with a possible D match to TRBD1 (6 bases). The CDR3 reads CATSRDLGGLDEQYF. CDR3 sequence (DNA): TGTGCCACCAGCAGAGATCTAGGGGGTTTGGACGAGCAGTACTTC.